A single sample is the source of the 14 T cell receptor beta chains below, sequenced in a study of OX40 agonist ivuxolimab in advanced cancers. Here immunoSEQ multiplex PCR was the method, and the copy in TCRdb shows in-frame clones only, minus some. This table has roughly 70,000 clones, about 82% appearing once. Material: CD4+ or CD8+ T cells sorted from blood, obtained in a trial of the OX40 agonist ivuxolimab. These receptors were taken from an adult with an advanced solid tumor such as melanoma, head and neck, liver or kidney cancer.

The CDR3 region has the DNA TGTGCCAGCGGGCTAGAGGGGGGGGTAAATGAGCAGTTCTTC. Amino acids: CASGLEGGVNEQFF. The V and J genes are TRBV5-4 and TRBJ2-1; a possible D gene is TRBD2 (7 bases). This CDR3 region has 14 residues. Germline lookup yields CDR1 SGHNT and CDR2 YYREEE (reference sequence). Trimming took 7 bases from V and 7 from J, leaving 18 bases between them.

The gene calls are TRBV7-8 and TRBJ1-6; D perhaps matches TRBD1 (5 bases). V was shortened by 1 base and J by 10 bases, with 14 bases between the two germline ends. The CDR3 runs 15 residues. Germline V gene lookup returns CDR1 SGHVS and CDR2 FQNEAQ. The chain's CDR3 is CASSLGDVAGSPLHF. Written as DNA, the CDR3 is TGTGCCAGCAGCTTAGGGGACGTGGCCGGGTCACCCCTCCACTTT.

The V and J genes are TRBV7-9 and TRBJ1-4; D gene uncertain. Trimming left V 2 bases short and J 5 bases short, with 3 bases between. CDR3 size: 12 residues. CDR1 is SEHNR and CDR2 is FQNEAQ in the germline V gene (reference sequence). The CDR3 region has the DNA TGTGCCAGCAGCTTATCGAATGAAAAACTGTTTTTT. It yields the protein CASSLSNEKLFF. The full variable domain, its missing parts supplied by reference TRBV7-9 and TRBJ1-4, is DTGVSQNPRHKITKRGQNVTFRCDPISEHNRLYWYRQTLGQGPEFLTYFQNEAQLEKSRLLSDRFSAERPKGSFSTLEIQRTEQGDSAMYLCASSLSNEKLFFGSGTQLSVL.

The chain recombines TRBV28 with TRBJ1-5; TRBD1 aligns across 9 bases. The germline CDR1 and CDR2 sequences are MDHEN and SYDVKM. After removal of 7 bases from V and 0 bases from J, the junction contained 10 bases not matched to a gene. The length of the CDR3 is 17 residues. DNA of the CDR3: TGTGCCAGCACCTTAAGGACAGGGGCCTATAGCAATCAGCCCCAGCATTTT. Translation gives CASTLRTGAYSNQPQHF.

This clone was counted between two and nine times. The CDR3, as DNA: TGCGCCAGCAGCGCAGGGGCAGCTAATGAAAAACTGTTTTTT. Its translation: CASSAGAANEKLFF. The chain combines TRBV5-1 with TRBJ1-4; a weak D match, TRBD1 (6 bases). The CDR3 consists of 14 residues. CDR1 and CDR2 from the germline V gene are SGHRS and YFSETQ. V was pared by 4 bases and J by 3 bases, with 10 bases between.

The table lists this clone with a few counts. The chain combines TRBV6-6 with TRBJ1-2; D ambiguous. The germline V and J ends were trimmed by 4 bases and 8 bases, with 17 bases remaining between them. Germline CDR1 reads MNHNY; CDR2 reads SVGAGI (reference sequence). The CDR3 is 14 amino acids. CDR3 region: CASSFLSSNRGYTF. DNA of the CDR3: TGTGCCAGCAGTTTCCTTTCTTCGAACCGGGGCTACACCTTC.

This chain links TRBV7-6 with TRBJ2-2, with D maybe TRBD1 (6 bases). The CDR3 is made up of 15 amino acids. Germline lookup yields CDR1 SGHVS and CDR2 FNYEAQ. Trimming removed 3 bases at V and 4 bases at J, with 12 bases between. Written as DNA, the CDR3 is TGTGCCAGCAGCTTTCTACAGGGCTCCACCGGGGAGCTGTTTTTT. As protein: CASSFLQGSTGELFF. The whole variable domain, filled in from reference TRBV7-6 and TRBJ2-2, reads GAGVSQSPRYKVTKRGQDVALRCDPISGHVSLYWYRQALGQGPEFLTYFNYEAQQDKSGLPNDRFSAERPEGSISTLTIQRTEQRDSAMYRCASSFLQGSTGELFFGEGSRLTVL.

This clone is a singleton in its sample. The V and J genes are TRBV7-9 and TRBJ2-3, with 8 bases identical to TRBD2. Germline CDR1 reads SEHNR; CDR2 reads FQNEAQ (reference sequence). With V trimmed by 4 bases and J by 4 bases, 7 bases remained unmatched. This CDR3 is 15 amino acids long. The CDR3 spells CASSSQGLVADTQYF. As DNA, the CDR3 is TGTGCCAGCAGCTCTCAGGGACTAGTAGCAGATACGCAGTATTTT.

This clone was seen a handful of times. The V gene is TRBV19, the J gene TRBJ1-5; D is unresolved. V was clipped by 5 bases and J by 2 bases, with 13 bases between them. This CDR3 has 15 residues. CDR1 is LNHDA and CDR2 is SQIVND in the germline V gene (reference sequence). CDR3 sequence: CASSADGVGNQPQHF. Written as DNA, the CDR3 is TGTGCCAGTAGTGCCGATGGGGTAGGCAATCAGCCCCAGCATTTT.

The chain links TRBV2 to TRBJ2-7, with D possibly being TRBD1 (5 bases). The CDR3 has 15 residues. Trimming took 2 bases from V and 0 from J, leaving 11 bases between them. Germline CDR1 reads SNHLY; CDR2 reads FYNNEI. The CDR3 nucleotides are TGTGCCAGCAGTGAATTCAGGGTAAGCTCCTACGAGCAGTACTTC. Translating it yields CASSEFRVSSYEQYF.

This clone came up once. This chain links TRBV11-2 with TRBJ2-5; weak D call: TRBD2 (5 bases). The CDR3 contains 15 residues. V was clipped by 8 bases and J by 5 bases, with 21 bases between them. CDR1 is SGHAT and CDR2 is FQNNGV in the germline V gene. The CDR3 DNA is TGTGCCAGCCACCCAACGGCCAGCGGAGGCGAGACCCAGTACTTC. It encodes CASHPTASGGETQYF.

The CDR3 loop is CASSSRQGGYNSPLHF. The CDR3 DNA follows: TGTGCCAGTAGTTCACGGCAAGGGGGCTATAATTCACCCCTCCACTTT. The chain uses TRBV19 and TRBJ1-6; maybe TRBD1 (6 bases). V was cut by 5 bases and J by 3 bases, with 14 bases left in between. This CDR3 comprises 16 residues. Germline CDR1 reads LNHDA; CDR2 reads SQIVND (reference sequence).

In its sample, this clone was seen a few times. The J gene is TRBJ2-3, the V gene TRBV29-1; TRBD2 might be the D (6 bases). Per the germline V gene, CDR1 is SQVTM and CDR2 is ANQGSEA. CDR3 length: 12 amino acids. V lost 5 bases and J 4 bases, leaving 10 bases between the germline ends. The CDR3 is CSVRRGPDTQYF. The DNA for the CDR3 is TGCAGCGTTAGGAGGGGTCCAGATACGCAGTATTTT.

Only a few counts were recorded for this clone. V and J are TRBV5-1 and TRBJ2-1; 12 positions match TRBD2. The V gene end was trimmed by 1 base and the J gene end by 9 bases; junction bases not matched to a gene: 5. This CDR3 has 15 amino acids. The germline V gene has CDR1 SGHRS and CDR2 YFSETQ. CDR3 nucleotide sequence: TGCGCCAGCAGCTTGACTAGCGGGGGGTCCGTTGAGCAGTTCTTC. Translated, it gives CASSLTSGGSVEQFF.